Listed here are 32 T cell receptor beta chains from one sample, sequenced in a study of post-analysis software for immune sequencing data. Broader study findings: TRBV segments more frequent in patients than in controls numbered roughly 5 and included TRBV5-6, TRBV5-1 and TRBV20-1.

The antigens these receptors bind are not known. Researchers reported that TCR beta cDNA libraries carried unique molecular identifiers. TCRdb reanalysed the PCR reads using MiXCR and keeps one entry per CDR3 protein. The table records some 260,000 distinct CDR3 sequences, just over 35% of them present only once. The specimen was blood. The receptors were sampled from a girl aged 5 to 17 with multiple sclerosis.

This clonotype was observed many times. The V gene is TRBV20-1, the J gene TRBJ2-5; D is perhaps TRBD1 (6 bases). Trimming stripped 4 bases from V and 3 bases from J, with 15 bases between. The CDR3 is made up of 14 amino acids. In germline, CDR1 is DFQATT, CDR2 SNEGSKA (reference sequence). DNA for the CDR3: TGCAGTGCTACAACAGGGCTGTTTAAAGAGACCCAGTACTTC. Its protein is CSATTGLFKETQYF.

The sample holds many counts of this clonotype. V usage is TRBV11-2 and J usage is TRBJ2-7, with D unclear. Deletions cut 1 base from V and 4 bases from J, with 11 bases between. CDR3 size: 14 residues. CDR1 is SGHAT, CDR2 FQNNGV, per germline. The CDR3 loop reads CASSLVGGEYEQYF. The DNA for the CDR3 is TGTGCCAGCAGCTTAGTAGGCGGAGAATACGAGCAGTACTTC.

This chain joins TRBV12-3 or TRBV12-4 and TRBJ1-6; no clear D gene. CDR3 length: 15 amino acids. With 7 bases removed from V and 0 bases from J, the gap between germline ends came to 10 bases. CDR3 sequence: CASTEESSYNSPLHF. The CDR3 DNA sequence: TGTGCCAGCACCGAGGAAAGCTCCTATAATTCACCCCTCCACTTT.

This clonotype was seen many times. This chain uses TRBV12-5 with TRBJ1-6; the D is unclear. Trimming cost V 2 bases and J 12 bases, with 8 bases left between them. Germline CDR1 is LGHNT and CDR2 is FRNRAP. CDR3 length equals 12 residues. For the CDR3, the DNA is TGTGCTAGTGGTTTGCCACCGGGACCCCTCCACTTT. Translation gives CASGLPPGPLHF.

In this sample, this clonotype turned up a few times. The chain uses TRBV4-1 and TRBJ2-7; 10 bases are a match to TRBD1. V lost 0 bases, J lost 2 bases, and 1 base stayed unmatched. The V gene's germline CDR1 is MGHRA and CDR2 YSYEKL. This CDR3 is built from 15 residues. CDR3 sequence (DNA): TGCGCCAGCAGCCAAGAAGGGACAGGGGCCTACGAGCAGTACTTC. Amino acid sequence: CASSQEGTGAYEQYF.

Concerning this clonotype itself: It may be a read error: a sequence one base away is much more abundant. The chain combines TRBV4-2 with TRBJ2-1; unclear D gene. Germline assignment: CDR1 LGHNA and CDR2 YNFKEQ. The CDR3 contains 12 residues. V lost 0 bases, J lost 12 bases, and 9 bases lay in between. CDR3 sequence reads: CASSQESRGQFF. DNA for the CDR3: TGTGCCAGCAGCCAAGAGAGCCGTGGGCAGTTCTTC.

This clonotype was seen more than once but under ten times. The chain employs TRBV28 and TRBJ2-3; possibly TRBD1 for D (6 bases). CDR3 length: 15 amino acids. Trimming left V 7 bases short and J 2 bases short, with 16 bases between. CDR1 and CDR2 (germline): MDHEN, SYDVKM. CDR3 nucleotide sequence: TGTGCCAGCACTCCCCCAGACAGGCTCACAGATACGCAGTATTTT. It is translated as CASTPPDRLTDTQYF. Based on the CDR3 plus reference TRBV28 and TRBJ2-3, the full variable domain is DVKVTQSSRYLVKRTGEKVFLECVQDMDHENMFWYRQDPGLGLRLIYFSYDVKMKEKGDIPEGYSVSREKKERFSLILESASTNQTSMYLCASTPPDRLTDTQYFGPGTRLTVL.

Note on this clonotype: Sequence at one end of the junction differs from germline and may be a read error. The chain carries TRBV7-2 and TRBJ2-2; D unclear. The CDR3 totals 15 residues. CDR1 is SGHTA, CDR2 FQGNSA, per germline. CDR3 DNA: TGTGCCAGCAGCTTACAAACAGCGAACACCGGCGAGCGGTTTTTT. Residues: CASSLQTANTGERFF.

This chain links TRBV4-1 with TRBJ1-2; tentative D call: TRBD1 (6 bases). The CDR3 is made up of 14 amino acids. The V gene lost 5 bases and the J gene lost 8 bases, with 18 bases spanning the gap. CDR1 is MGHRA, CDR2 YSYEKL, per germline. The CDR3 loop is CASSSGTSQGGYTF. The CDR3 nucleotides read TGCGCCAGCAGCTCCGGGACGTCTCAGGGGGGCTACACCTTC.

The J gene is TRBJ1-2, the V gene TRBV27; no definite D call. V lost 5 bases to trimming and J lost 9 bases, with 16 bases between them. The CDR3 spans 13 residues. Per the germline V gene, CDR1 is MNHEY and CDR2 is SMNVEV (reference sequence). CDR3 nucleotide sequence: TGTGCCAGCAGTCGCCCCCCGGACGGCCGCTACACCTTC. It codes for CASSRPPDGRYTF.

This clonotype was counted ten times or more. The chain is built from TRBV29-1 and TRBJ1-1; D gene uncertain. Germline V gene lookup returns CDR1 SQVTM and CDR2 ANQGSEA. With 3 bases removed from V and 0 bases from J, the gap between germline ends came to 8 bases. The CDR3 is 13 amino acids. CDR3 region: CSVEGRMNTEAFF. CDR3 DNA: TGCAGCGTTGAGGGTAGGATGAACACTGAAGCTTTCTTT.

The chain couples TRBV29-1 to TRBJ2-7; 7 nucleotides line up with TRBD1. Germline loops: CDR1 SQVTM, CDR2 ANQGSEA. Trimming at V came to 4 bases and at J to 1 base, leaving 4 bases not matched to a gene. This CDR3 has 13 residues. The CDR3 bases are TGCAGCGTTGCCCGGGACAGATCCTACGAGCAGTACTTC. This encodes CSVARDRSYEQYF.

CDR3 sequence: CASSLSGRTYNEQFF. DNA for the CDR3: TGTGCCAGCAGCCTTAGCGGGAGGACCTACAATGAGCAGTTCTTC. This rearrangement joins TRBV3-1 to TRBJ2-1; 10 nucleotides line up with TRBD2. The length of the CDR3 is 15 residues. Germline CDR1 LGHDT, CDR2 YNNKEL (reference sequence). With V trimmed by 4 bases and J by 2 bases, 2 bases remained unmatched.

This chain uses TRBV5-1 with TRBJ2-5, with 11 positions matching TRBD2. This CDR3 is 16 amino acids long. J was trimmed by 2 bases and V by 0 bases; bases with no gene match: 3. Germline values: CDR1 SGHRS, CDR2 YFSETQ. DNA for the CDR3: TGCGCCAGCAGCTTGGGTCCTAGCGGGGGGCAAGAGACCCAGTACTTC. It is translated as CASSLGPSGGQETQYF.

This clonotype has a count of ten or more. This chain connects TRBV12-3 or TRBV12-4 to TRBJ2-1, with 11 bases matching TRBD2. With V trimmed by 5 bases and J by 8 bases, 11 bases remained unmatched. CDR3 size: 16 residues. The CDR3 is CASSPPSSGRSDEQFF. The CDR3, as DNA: TGTGCCAGCAGTCCCCCCTCTAGCGGGAGGTCGGATGAGCAGTTCTTC.

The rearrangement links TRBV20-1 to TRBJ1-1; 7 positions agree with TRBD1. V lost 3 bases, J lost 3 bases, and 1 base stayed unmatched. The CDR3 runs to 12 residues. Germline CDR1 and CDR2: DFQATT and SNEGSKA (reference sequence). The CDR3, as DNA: TGCAGTGCTAGTGGGACAGACACTGAAGCTTTCTTT. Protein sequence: CSASGTDTEAFF.

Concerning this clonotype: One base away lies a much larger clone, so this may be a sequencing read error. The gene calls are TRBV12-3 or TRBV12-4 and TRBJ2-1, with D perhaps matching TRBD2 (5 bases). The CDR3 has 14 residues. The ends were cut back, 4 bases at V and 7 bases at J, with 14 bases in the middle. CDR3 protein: CASSCGRSPNEQFF. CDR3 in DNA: TGTGCCAGCAGTTGCGGGCGGAGTCCAAATGAGCAGTTCTTC.

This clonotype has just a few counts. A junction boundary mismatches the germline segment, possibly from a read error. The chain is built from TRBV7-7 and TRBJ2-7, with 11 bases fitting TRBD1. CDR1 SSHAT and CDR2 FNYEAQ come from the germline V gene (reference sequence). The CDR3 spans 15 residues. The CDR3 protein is CASSVGQGVSYEQYF. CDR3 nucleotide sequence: TGTGCTAGCAGCGTGGGACAGGGGGTCTCCTACGAGCAGTACTTC.

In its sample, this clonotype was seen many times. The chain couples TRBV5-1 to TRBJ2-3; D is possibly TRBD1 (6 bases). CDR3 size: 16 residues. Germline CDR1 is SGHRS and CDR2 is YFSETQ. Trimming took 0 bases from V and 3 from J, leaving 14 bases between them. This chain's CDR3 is CASSLGTDKFTDTQYF. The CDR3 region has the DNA TGCGCCAGCAGCTTGGGGACAGACAAGTTTACAGATACGCAGTATTTT.

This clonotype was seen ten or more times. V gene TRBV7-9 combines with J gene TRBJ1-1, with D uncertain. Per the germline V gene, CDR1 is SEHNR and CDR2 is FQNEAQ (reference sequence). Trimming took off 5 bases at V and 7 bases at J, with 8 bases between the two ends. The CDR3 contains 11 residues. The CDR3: CASSPPGEAFF. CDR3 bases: TGTGCCAGCAGCCCACCGGGTGAAGCTTTCTTT. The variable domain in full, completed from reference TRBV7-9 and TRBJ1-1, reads DTGVSQNPRHKITKRGQNVTFRCDPISEHNRLYWYRQTLGQGPEFLTYFQNEAQLEKSRLLSDRFSAERPKGSFSTLEIQRTEQGDSAMYLCASSPPGEAFFGQGTRLTVV.

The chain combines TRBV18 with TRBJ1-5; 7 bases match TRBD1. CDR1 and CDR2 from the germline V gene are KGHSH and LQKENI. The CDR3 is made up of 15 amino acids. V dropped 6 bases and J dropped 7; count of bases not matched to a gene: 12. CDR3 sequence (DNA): TGTGCCAGCTCGAATGGACAGGCCCCTAGGCAGCCCCAGCATTTT. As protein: CASSNGQAPRQPQHF.

The DNA of the CDR3 is TGTGCCAGCAGTTTGGGGGCAGGGGATGGCTACACCTTC. This encodes CASSLGAGDGYTF. The rearrangement joins TRBV12-3 or TRBV12-4 to TRBJ1-2; tentative D call: TRBD1 (6 bases). The CDR3 is 13 amino acids. V gave up 3 bases and J gave up 6 bases, with 11 bases separating them.

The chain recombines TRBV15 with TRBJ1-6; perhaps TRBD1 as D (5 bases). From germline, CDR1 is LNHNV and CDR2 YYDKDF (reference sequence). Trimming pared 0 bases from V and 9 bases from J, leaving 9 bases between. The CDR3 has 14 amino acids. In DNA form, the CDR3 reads TGTGCCACCAGCAGAGATGGGACTGGTTCACCCCTCCACTTT. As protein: CATSRDGTGSPLHF.

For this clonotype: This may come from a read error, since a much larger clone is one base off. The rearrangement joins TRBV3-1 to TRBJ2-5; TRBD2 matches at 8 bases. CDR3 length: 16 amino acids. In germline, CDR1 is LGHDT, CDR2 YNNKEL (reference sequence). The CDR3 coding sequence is TGTGCCGGCAGCCAAGAGCGAACTAGCGGAAAAGAGACCCAGTACTTC. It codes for CAGSQERTSGKETQYF.

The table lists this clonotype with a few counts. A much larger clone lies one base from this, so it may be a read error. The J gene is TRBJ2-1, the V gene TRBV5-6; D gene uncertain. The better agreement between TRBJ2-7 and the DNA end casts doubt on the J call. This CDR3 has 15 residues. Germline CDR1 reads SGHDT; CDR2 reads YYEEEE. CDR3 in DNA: TGTGCCAGCAGCTTTCTCACTCGCGCCTACAATGAGCAGTACTTC. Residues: CASSFLTRAYNEQYF.

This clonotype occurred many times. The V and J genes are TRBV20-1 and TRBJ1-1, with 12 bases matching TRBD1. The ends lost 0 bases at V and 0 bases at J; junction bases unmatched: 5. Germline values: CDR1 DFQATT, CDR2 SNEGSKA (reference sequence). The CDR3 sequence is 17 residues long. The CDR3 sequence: CSARDGTGGFLNTEAFF. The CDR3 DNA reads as TGCAGTGCTAGAGACGGGACAGGGGGCTTTTTGAACACTGAAGCTTTCTTT.

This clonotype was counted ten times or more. The CDR3 region has the DNA TGTGCCACCAGCACCGGGATCTCCTATAATTCACCCCTCCACTTT. Protein sequence: CATSTGISYNSPLHF. J is TRBJ1-6 and V is TRBV15; D is ambiguous. The CDR3 runs 15 residues. Trimming took 4 bases from V and 0 from J, leaving 7 bases between them. Germline CDR1 and CDR2: LNHNV and YYDKDF (reference sequence).

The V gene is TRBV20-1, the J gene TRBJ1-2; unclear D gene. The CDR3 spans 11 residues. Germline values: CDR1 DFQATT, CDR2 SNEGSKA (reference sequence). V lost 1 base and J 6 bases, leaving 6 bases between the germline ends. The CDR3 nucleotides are TGCAGTGCTAGAGTAAAAGATGGCTACACCTTC. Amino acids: CSARVKDGYTF.

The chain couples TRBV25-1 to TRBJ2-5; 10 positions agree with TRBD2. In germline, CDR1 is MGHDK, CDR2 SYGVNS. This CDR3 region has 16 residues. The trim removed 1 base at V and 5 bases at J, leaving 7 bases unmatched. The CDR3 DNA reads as TGTGCCAGCAGTGAATCGGTGGCTAGCGGGGGCGAGACCCAGTACTTC. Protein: CASSESVASGGETQYF. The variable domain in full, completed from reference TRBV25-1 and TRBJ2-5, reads EADIYQTPRYLVIGTGKKITLECSQTMGHDKMYWYQQDPGMELHLIHYSYGVNSTEKGDLSSESTVSRIRTEHFPLTLESARPSHTSQYLCASSESVASGGETQYFGPGTRLLVL.

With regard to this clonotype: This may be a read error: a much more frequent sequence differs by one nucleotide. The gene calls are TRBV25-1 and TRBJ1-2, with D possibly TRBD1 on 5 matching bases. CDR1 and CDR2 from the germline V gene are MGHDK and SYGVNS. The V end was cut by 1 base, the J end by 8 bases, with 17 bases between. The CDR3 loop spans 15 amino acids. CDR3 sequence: CASSEFQVGVDGYTF. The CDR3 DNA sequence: TGTGCCAGCAGTGAATTCCAGGTAGGGGTGGACGGCTACACCTTC.

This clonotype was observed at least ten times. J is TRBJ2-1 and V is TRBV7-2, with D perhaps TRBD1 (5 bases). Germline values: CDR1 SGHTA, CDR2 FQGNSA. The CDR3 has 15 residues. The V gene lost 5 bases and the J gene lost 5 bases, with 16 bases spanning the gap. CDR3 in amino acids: CASSHGVQGNNEQFF. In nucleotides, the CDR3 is TGTGCCAGCAGCCACGGTGTTCAGGGCAACAATGAGCAGTTCTTC.

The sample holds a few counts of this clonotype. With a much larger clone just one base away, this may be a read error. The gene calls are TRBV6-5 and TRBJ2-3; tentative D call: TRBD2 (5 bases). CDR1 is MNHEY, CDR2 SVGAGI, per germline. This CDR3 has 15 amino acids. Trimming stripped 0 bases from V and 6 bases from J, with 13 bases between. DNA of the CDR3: TGTGCCAGCAGTTACTCCGTGTCCGAGCGGGATACGCAGTATTTT. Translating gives CASSYSVSERDTQYF.